This T cell receptor (beta chain) came from a study of T-cell reconstitution after alpha-beta-depleted transplantation in children. A library of TCRbeta sequences, prepared with unique molecular identifiers, was generated. A single record per CDR3 protein comes from TCRdb applying MiXCR to the PCR reads. The table has almost 5,000 distinct CDR3 sequences, 7.3% seen once. This clonotype is categorized as medium-sized. The clonotype originates from a boy under two years old who had a stem cell transplant for SCID, so the T cells may come from the graft donor. The specimen comprised PBMCs, mostly from graft donor cells, sampled 60 days after TCRalphabeta/CD19-depleted stem cell transplant.

The CDR3 DNA sequence: TGCGCCAGCAGCCAAGTCCCAGGGACGAACACTGAAGCTTTCTTT. It codes for CASSQVPGTNTEAFF. The chain couples TRBV4-1 to TRBJ1-1; maybe TRBD1 (5 bases). Per germline, CDR1 MGHRA and CDR2 YSYEKL. Trimming left V 1 base short and J 1 base short, with 10 bases between. This CDR3 has 15 residues.